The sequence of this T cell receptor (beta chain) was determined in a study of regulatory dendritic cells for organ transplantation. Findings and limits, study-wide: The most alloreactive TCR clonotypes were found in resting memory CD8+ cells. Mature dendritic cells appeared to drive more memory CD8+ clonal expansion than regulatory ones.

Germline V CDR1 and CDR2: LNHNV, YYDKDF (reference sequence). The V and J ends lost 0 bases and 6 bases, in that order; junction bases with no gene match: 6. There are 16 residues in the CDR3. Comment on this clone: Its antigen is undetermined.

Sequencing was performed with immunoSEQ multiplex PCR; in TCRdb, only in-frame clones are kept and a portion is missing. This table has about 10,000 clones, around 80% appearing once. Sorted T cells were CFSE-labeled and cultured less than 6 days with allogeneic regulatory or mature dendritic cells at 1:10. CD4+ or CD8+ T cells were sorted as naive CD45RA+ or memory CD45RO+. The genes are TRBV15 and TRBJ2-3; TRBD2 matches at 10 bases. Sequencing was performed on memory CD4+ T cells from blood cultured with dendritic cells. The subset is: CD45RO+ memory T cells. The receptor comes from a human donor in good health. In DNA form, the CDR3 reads TGTGCCACCAGCAGAGAGCTAGCGGGAGTATCTGATACGCAGTATTTT. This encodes CATSRELAGVSDTQYF. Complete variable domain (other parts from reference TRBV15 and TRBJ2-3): DAMVIQNPRYQVTQFGKPVTLSCSQTLNHNVMYWYQQKSSQAPKLLFHYYDKDFNNEADTPDNFQSRRPNTSFCFLDIRSPGLGDTAMYLCATSRELAGVSDTQYFGPGTRLTVL.